These T cell receptor beta chains were read from a single sample in a study of blood T cell repertoires in COVID-19. Method: immunoSEQ multiplex PCR; TCRdb's copy keeps in-frame clones and lacks some. This table holds just under 250,000 clones, roughly 86% found once. Sample: peripheral blood. These receptors were collected from a woman aged 30 to 39 who had recovered from COVID-19. Both conserved end residues are part of each CDR3. Fields, in order: CDR3 length, D gene, J gene, clone size, V gene, CDR3 protein, CDR3 DNA. The D gene is left open where the match is weak. Rows may omit the clone size; those that give it use once, few, many or a size class.

13	-	TRBJ1-1	-	TRBV4-3	CASSQDLRTEAFF	TGCGCCAGCAGCCAAGATTTGAGAACTGAAGCTTTCTTT
13	-	TRBJ1-1	-	TRBV6-5	CASSYGTNTEAFF	TGTGCCAGCAGTTACGGGACAAACACTGAAGCTTTCTTT
14	TRBD1	TRBJ1-1	-	TRBV6-5	CASSYLTGGTEAFF	TGTGCCAGCAGTTACCTTACAGGGGGCACTGAAGCTTTCTTT
18	TRBD2	TRBJ2-3	-	TRBV7-2	CASSLAAGTSVSTDTQYF	TGTGCCAGCAGCTTAGCAGCCGGGACTAGCGTCAGCACAGATACGCAGTATTTT
16	TRBD2	TRBJ2-5	-	TRBV7-2	CASSLRLAGIQETQYF	TGTGCCAGCAGCCTAAGACTAGCGGGGATCCAAGAGACCCAGTACTTC
14	-	TRBJ1-5	-	TRBV6-2/TRBV6-3	CASSWHYSNQPQHF	TGTGCCAGCAGTTGGCATTATAGCAATCAGCCCCAGCATTTT
15	TRBD1	TRBJ2-2	-	TRBV5-1	CASSSGQGIPGELFF	TGCGCCAGCAGCTCGGGACAGGGGATCCCCGGGGAGCTGTTTTTT
15	TRBD1	TRBJ2-7	-	TRBV12-5	CASESGGYSLYEQYF	TGTGCTAGTGAATCAGGGGGCTATTCCCTCTACGAGCAGTACTTC
17	TRBD1	TRBJ2-1	-	TRBV5-1	CASSLARGQGFEGEQFF	TGCGCCAGCAGCTTGGCCCGGGGACAGGGGTTTGAAGGTGAGCAGTTCTTC
17	-	TRBJ1-2	-	TRBV3-1/TRBV3-2	CASSQAHGSNPNYGYTF	TGTGCCAGCAGCCAAGCCCACGGTAGCAACCCTAACTATGGCTACACCTTC
13	-	TRBJ2-2	few	TRBV3-1/TRBV3-2	CASSQALTGELFF	TGTGCCAGCAGCCAAGCCCTCACCGGGGAGCTGTTTTTT
14	TRBD1	TRBJ2-2	-	TRBV11-3	CASSRDRGRGELFF	TGTGCCAGCAGCCGGGACAGGGGTCGCGGGGAGCTGTTTTTT
13	-	TRBJ1-5	once	TRBV6-5	CASRGGLNQPQHF	TGTGCCAGCAGGGGGGGTCTCAATCAGCCCCAGCATTTT
17	-	TRBJ2-7	once	TRBV13	CASSHGIGGAYAYEQYF	TGTGCCAGCAGCCATGGCATTGGGGGGGCGTATGCCTACGAGCAGTACTTC
13	-	TRBJ1-5	-	TRBV27	CASSWRDGQPQHF	TGTGCCAGCAGCTGGAGAGATGGACAGCCCCAGCATTTT
15	-	TRBJ1-3	-	TRBV5-1	CASSLDTGSGNTIYF	TGCGCCAGCAGCTTGGACACGGGCTCTGGAAACACCATATATTTT
14	-	TRBJ2-2	-	TRBV4-1	CASSQSEETGELFF	TGCGCCAGCAGCCAATCCGAGGAAACCGGGGAGCTGTTTTTT
13	TRBD1	TRBJ2-5	few	TRBV7-9	CASSRTGVETQYF	TGTGCCAGCAGCCGGACAGGGGTAGAGACCCAGTACTTC
15	TRBD1	TRBJ2-1	-	TRBV2	CASSDPGQGYNEQFF	TGTGCCAGCAGTGACCCGGGACAGGGGTATAATGAGCAGTTCTTC
17	TRBD2	TRBJ2-3	-	TRBV10-2	CASSTSGGPISTDTQYF	TGCGCCAGCAGTACTAGCGGGGGGCCTATAAGCACAGATACGCAGTATTTT
16	-	TRBJ2-7	few	TRBV6-2/TRBV6-3	CASSPDMGAQIYEQYF	TGTGCCAGCAGTCCGGATATGGGGGCCCAGATCTACGAGCAGTACTTC
13	TRBD1	TRBJ2-3	-	TRBV7-9	CASRTGNTDTQYF	TGTGCCAGCAGGACAGGGAACACAGATACGCAGTATTTT
13	-	TRBJ1-2	once	TRBV2	CASSETANYGYTF	TGTGCCAGCAGTGAAACAGCAAACTATGGCTACACCTTC
11	-	TRBJ2-7	-	TRBV30	CAWSGGAEQYF	TGTGCCTGGAGTGGCGGCGCAGAGCAGTACTTC
15	TRBD1	TRBJ1-2	-	TRBV30	CAVGTGRFSDYGYTF	TGTGCCGTTGGGACAGGGAGGTTTTCGGACTATGGCTACACCTTC
14	-	TRBJ1-5	-	TRBV30	CAWRGRGRGQPQHF	TGTGCCTGGAGGGGGAGGGGAAGGGGTCAGCCCCAGCATTTT
13	-	TRBJ1-4	-	TRBV2	CASTGMATEKLFF	TGTGCCAGCACAGGGATGGCAACTGAAAAACTGTTTTTT
12	-	TRBJ1-5	-	TRBV19	CASSDMNQPQHF	TGTGCCAGTAGTGACATGAATCAGCCCCAGCATTTT
12	-	TRBJ1-2	-	TRBV6-5	CASGVANYGYTF	TGTGCCAGTGGAGTTGCGAACTATGGCTACACCTTC
14	TRBD1	TRBJ2-7	once	TRBV7-9	CASSAPGQHYEQYF	TGTGCCAGCAGCGCTCCGGGACAGCACTACGAGCAGTACTTC
15	TRBD2	TRBJ2-3	-	TRBV2	CASQTFSGVADTQYF	TGTGCCAGCCAAACTTTTAGCGGGGTGGCAGATACGCAGTATTTT
15	TRBD1	TRBJ2-5	-	TRBV7-2	CASSPPRTGQETQYF	TGTGCCAGCAGCCCCCCACGGACAGGGCAAGAGACCCAGTACTTC
18	TRBD1	TRBJ1-6	once	TRBV19	CASSTAPGQGRRGSPLHF	TGTGCCAGTAGCACTGCTCCGGGACAGGGGAGAAGAGGGTCACCCCTCCACTTT
16	TRBD2	TRBJ2-3	few	TRBV7-2	CASSLGGSGVGDTQYF	TGTGCCAGCAGCTTAGGGGGTAGCGGGGTTGGGGATACGCAGTATTTT
13	-	TRBJ1-1	-	TRBV5-1	CASSLDRDTEAFF	TGCGCCAGCAGCTTGGACAGGGATACTGAAGCTTTCTTT
16	-	TRBJ1-4	-	TRBV4-2	CASSRPTGTTNEKLFF	TGTGCCAGCAGCAGACCCACAGGGACCACTAATGAAAAACTGTTTTTT
13	-	TRBJ2-5	-	TRBV7-2	CASSRGVQETQYF	TGTGCCAGCAGCCGGGGAGTTCAAGAGACCCAGTACTTC
15	TRBD1	TRBJ1-4	-	TRBV2	CASSERTGGIEKLFF	TGTGCCAGCAGTGAACGGACAGGGGGGATCGAAAAACTGTTTTTT
15	-	TRBJ1-1	-	TRBV7-6	CASSSVVGPNTEAFF	TGTGCCAGCAGCTCTGTCGTGGGGCCGAACACTGAAGCTTTCTTT
14	-	TRBJ1-3	-	TRBV20-1	CSASAHQSGNTIYF	TGCAGTGCTAGTGCACACCAGTCTGGAAACACCATATATTTT
16	TRBD2	TRBJ2-7	-	TRBV14	CASSQGGSGGSYEQYF	TGTGCCAGCAGCCAAGGGGGAAGCGGGGGCTCCTACGAGCAGTACTTC
20	TRBD1	TRBJ1-1	once	TRBV6-1	CASSGPDFHRQGSVGTEAFF	TGTGCCAGCAGTGGGCCGGACTTTCATAGACAGGGCAGTGTTGGCACTGAAGCTTTCTTT
17	TRBD1	TRBJ1-4	-	TRBV23-1	CASSHYLGPRGSEKLFF	TGCGCCAGCAGTCACTACTTAGGGCCCAGGGGGAGTGAAAAACTGTTTTTT
16	-	TRBJ1-3	-	TRBV19	CASSIDPDSFGNTIYF	TGTGCCAGTAGTATAGATCCGGACAGTTTTGGGAACACCATATATTTT
13	-	TRBJ2-7	-	TRBV2	CASRWRFADEQYF	TGTGCCAGCCGCTGGCGGTTTGCGGACGAGCAGTACTTC
18	TRBD1	TRBJ2-7	-	TRBV3-1/TRBV3-2	CASSPTIFTGGPTYEQYF	TGTGCCAGCAGCCCTACCATTTTCACAGGGGGTCCGACCTACGAGCAGTACTTC
14	-	TRBJ1-6	-	TRBV5-6	CASSLGVVDSPLHF	TGTGCCAGCAGCTTGGGAGTGGTCGATTCACCCCTCCACTTT